What follows are 10 T cell receptor beta chains derived from one specimen sequenced in a study of cytotoxic CD8 clonotypes in ibrutinib-treated CLL (dated by TCRdb to the early 2020s). Libraries were constructed by the immunoSEQ multiplex PCR assay. TCRdb took this table from immuneACCESS and kept in-frame rearrangements with V and J called. Such tables lack part of the clones; where checked against another copy, unresolved V genes explain under half of the gap, and the rest is unexplained. The sample table records roughly 150,000 clones; about 80% of these occur just once. In total, the top ten clones hold about 2% of the sample. The intended sense of this specimen's time point label: more than 10 months on ibrutinib. Sample: PBMCs, taken after 12 months of ibrutinib treatment. The receptors were gathered from a human donor with chronic lymphocytic leukemia.

This chain joins TRBV28 and TRBJ1-2; D unclear. Trimming stripped 0 bases from V and 7 bases from J, with 6 bases between. CDR3 length: 12 residues. The germline gives CDR1 MDHEN, CDR2 SYDVKM. The CDR3 DNA is TGTGCCAGCAGTTTATGGAGGGTTGGCTACACCTTC. Translated, it gives CASSLWRVGYTF.

This clone was observed a few times. The CDR3 DNA reads TGTGCCAGCAGTCCCTCAGGAGGGTACCGGCCTAATGGCTACACCTTC. Protein: CASSPSGGYRPNGYTF. The genes are TRBV2 and TRBJ1-2; D is unclear. The germline V gene has CDR1 SNHLY and CDR2 FYNNEI. Trimming removed 5 bases at V and 6 bases at J, with 22 bases between. The CDR3 totals 16 residues.

The V gene is TRBV6-1, the J gene TRBJ2-1, with 7 positions matching TRBD1. The CDR3 is made up of 13 amino acids. From germline, CDR1 is MNHNS and CDR2 SASEGT. After removal of 7 bases from V and 8 bases from J, the junction contained 8 bases not matched to a gene. In DNA form, the CDR3 reads TGTGCCAGCAACCCAGGGACAGCCGATGAGCAGTTCTTC. Translating it yields CASNPGTADEQFF.

The chain links TRBV4-1 to TRBJ1-4; D may be TRBD1 (6 bases). Germline loops: CDR1 MGHRA, CDR2 YSYEKL. The V end lost 1 base, the J end lost 7 bases, and 19 bases lay between the germline ends. The CDR3 runs 17 residues. CDR3 loop: CASSQGGRGGGFEKLFF. The CDR3 DNA reads as TGCGCCAGCAGCCAAGGAGGCAGGGGTGGTGGATTTGAAAAACTGTTTTTT.

There are a few counts of this clone. The chain couples TRBV5-1 to TRBJ1-1, with 8 positions matching TRBD1. The CDR3 covers 15 residues. Trimming at V came to 2 bases and at J to 2 bases, leaving 5 bases not matched to a gene. CDR1 and CDR2 from the germline V gene are SGHRS and YFSETQ. CDR3 amino acids: CASSFGQGINTEAFF. In DNA form, the CDR3 reads TGCGCCAGCAGCTTCGGACAGGGTATCAACACTGAAGCTTTCTTT.

V is TRBV19 and J is TRBJ2-2; 8 bases are a match to TRBD2. J lost 6 bases, V lost 7 bases, and 7 bases had no gene match. The germline CDR1 and CDR2 sequences are LNHDA and SQIVND (reference sequence). This CDR3 contains 14 residues. The CDR3 DNA reads as TGTGCCAGTATCGGCGGGAGGACGGCCGGGGAGCTGTTTTTT. Amino acids: CASIGGRTAGELFF.

This chain connects TRBV19 to TRBJ2-7, with 9 bases that match TRBD1. This CDR3 has 15 amino acids. The V and J ends lost 4 bases and 2 bases, in that order; junction bases with no gene match: 6. In germline, CDR1 is LNHDA, CDR2 SQIVND (reference sequence). The CDR3 here is CASSTPGQGTYEQYF. The CDR3 DNA reads as TGTGCCAGTAGTACCCCGGGACAGGGTACCTACGAGCAGTACTTC.

This clone has more than one count but fewer than ten. The chain has TRBV2 and TRBJ1-1, with D unresolved. Germline V gene sequence: CDR1 SNHLY, CDR2 FYNNEI. Trimming shortened V by 1 base and J by 2 bases, and 11 bases separated the two germline ends. The CDR3 runs to 15 residues. Here the CDR3 DNA reads TGTGCCAGCAGTGAAGTGACGGGGAGAAACACTGAAGCTTTCTTT. It specifies CASSEVTGRNTEAFF. Using reference TRBV2 and TRBJ1-1 for the parts outside the CDR3, the full variable domain is EPEVTQTPSHQVTQMGQEVILRCVPISNHLYFYWYRQILGQKVEFLVSFYNNEISEKSEIFDDQFSVERPDGSNFTLKIRSTKLEDSAMYFCASSEVTGRNTEAFFGQGTRLTVV.

This chain joins TRBV7-6 and TRBJ2-1; D call uncertain. This CDR3 has 14 residues. Germline CDR1 and CDR2: SGHVS and FNYEAQ. Trimming shortened V by 1 base and J by 2 bases, and 6 bases separated the two germline ends. The CDR3 sequence: CASSLGRTYNEQFF. Here the CDR3 DNA reads TGTGCCAGCAGCTTAGGTCGGACCTACAATGAGCAGTTCTTC.

This clone turned up a few times. This rearrangement joins TRBV6-5 to TRBJ1-2; D ambiguous. The V gene lost 2 bases and the J gene lost 8 bases, with 9 bases spanning the gap. Germline loops: CDR1 MNHEY, CDR2 SVGAGI. The CDR3 sequence is 12 residues long. The CDR3 sequence: CASSYVGSGYTF. As DNA, the CDR3 is TGTGCCAGCAGTTACGTCGGGAGCGGCTACACCTTC.